Sequencing of this T cell receptor beta chain was carried out in a study of cytomegalovirus exposure and HLA in healthy donors. The study's findings and limits: It was likely that a cluster of highly shared sequence variants was a sequencing artifact. Cytomegalovirus association was assigned to some 160 TCR beta chains. Many donors carried some public TCRs, although rarity characterized most TCR sequences. Sequencing depth roughly uniform across donors was assumed in presence/absence analyses.

PCR amplification relied on 60 Vbeta primers (plus 13 Jbeta primers). The protocol was immunoSEQ multiplex PCR, while the TCRdb copy is restricted to in-frame clones and leaves out a portion. This table has some 120,000 clones, roughly 73% appearing once. About this clone itself: As yet, its antigen is unknown.

Trimming removed 1 base at V and 4 bases at J, with 12 bases between. Germline CDR1 is SGHAT and CDR2 is FQNNGV. This CDR3 spans 15 amino acids. Input material: PBMCs. The chain uses TRBV11-2 and TRBJ2-3; possibly TRBD2 for D (6 bases). The sequence derives from a man in his 60s in good health and CMV-seropositive. DNA for the CDR3: TGTGCCAGCAGCTTAGTCGGCAGGGAGGCAGATACGCAGTATTTT. Protein: CASSLVGREADTQYF.